What follows are 14 T cell receptor beta chains derived from one specimen sequenced in a study of cytomegalovirus exposure and HLA in healthy donors. Both 60 Vbeta primers and 13 Jbeta primers went into the PCR. Libraries were prepared by immunoSEQ multiplex PCR; TCRdb keeps only in-frame clonotypes and omits some of them. In the table there are tens of thousands of clones, around 80% of which are singletons. Sequencing was carried out using PBMCs. These receptors all stem from a woman aged 45-59 years in good health and CMV-seropositive.

This chain links TRBV14 with TRBJ2-1; TRBD1 might be the D (6 bases). Germline V gives CDR1 SGHDN, CDR2 FVKESK. The CDR3 is 15 amino acids. The V end lost 3 bases, the J end lost 6 bases, and 15 bases lay between the germline ends. The CDR3 protein is CASSQPKGHFNEQFF. DNA of the CDR3: TGTGCCAGCAGCCAGCCAAAGGGACACTTCAATGAGCAGTTCTTC.

V and J are TRBV27 and TRBJ1-5; the D is unclear. With 6 bases removed from V and 1 base from J, the gap between germline ends came to 10 bases. Looked up from germline, CDR1 is MNHEY and CDR2 is SMNVEV (reference sequence). The CDR3 consists of 14 residues. The CDR3 DNA follows: TGTGCCAGCAGCCCCCGCAGGAGCAATCAGCCCCAGCATTTT. Amino acids: CASSPRRSNQPQHF.

V usage is TRBV15 and J usage is TRBJ2-5, with 9 bases identical to TRBD1. CDR3 length equals 17 residues. Trimming at V came to 5 bases and at J to 5 bases, leaving 15 bases not matched to a gene. Germline V gene sequence: CDR1 LNHNV, CDR2 YYDKDF (reference sequence). The CDR3 sequence is CATSGPPGDRVGETQYF. The CDR3 region has the DNA TGTGCCACCAGCGGCCCCCCTGGGGACAGGGTTGGGGAGACCCAGTACTTC.

J is TRBJ1-2 and V is TRBV6-1; tentatively, D is TRBD1 (5 bases). Trimming shortened V by 2 bases and J by 7 bases, and 5 bases separated the two germline ends. CDR1 MNHNS and CDR2 SASEGT come from the germline V gene. The CDR3 consists of 11 residues. The CDR3 DNA is TGTGCCAGCAGTGAAAGGGGTGGCTACACCTTC. Residues: CASSERGGYTF.

This chain joins TRBV19 and TRBJ1-5, with TRBD1 identical over 8 bases. With 5 bases clipped from V and 7 bases from J, the junction kept 13 bases outside the gene matches. This CDR3 spans 16 amino acids. Germline lookup yields CDR1 LNHDA and CDR2 SQIVND (reference sequence). The CDR3 loop is CASSLPGMTGVQPQHF. The CDR3 DNA reads as TGTGCCAGTAGTCTTCCGGGCATGACAGGGGTACAGCCCCAGCATTTT.

The V gene is TRBV23-1, the J gene TRBJ2-7; 8 nucleotides match TRBD2. TRBV23-1 is recorded as an ORF, its role being uncertain. Trimming at V came to 4 bases and at J to 5 bases, leaving 7 bases not matched to a gene. The CDR3 runs to 14 residues. CDR3 coding DNA: TGCGCCAGCAGTCTCATCGGACTAGCAGACGAGCAGTACGTC. Amino acids: CASSLIGLADEQYV.

This chain connects TRBV30 to TRBJ1-6; TRBD1 matches 8 bases. V shed 5 bases, J shed 10 bases, and the junction held 13 bases outside the gene matches. The CDR3 extends over 15 amino acids. CDR1 and CDR2 (germline): GTSNPN, SVGIG (reference sequence). This CDR3 is CAWESTGATGSPLHF. CDR3 sequence (DNA): TGTGCCTGGGAATCGACAGGGGCCACAGGATCACCCCTCCACTTT.

This sequence joins TRBV6-1 and TRBJ2-1, with D possibly matching TRBD2 (6 bases). V gave up 4 bases and J gave up 6 bases, with 19 bases separating them. The CDR3 consists of 16 residues. CDR1 is MNHNS, CDR2 SASEGT, per germline. CDR3: CASSARLATGFNEQFF. The DNA for the CDR3 is TGTGCCAGCAGTGCCCGCCTAGCGACTGGGTTCAATGAGCAGTTCTTC.

The chain carries TRBV6-5 and TRBJ2-7; no definite D call. CDR3 size: 13 residues. V shed 0 bases and J shed 5 bases, with 8 bases lying between them. CDR1 and CDR2 from the germline V gene are MNHEY and SVGAGI. CDR3 DNA: TGTGCCAGCAGTTACTCAGCCCGGGACGAGCAGTACTTC. Translated: CASSYSARDEQYF.

The chain carries TRBV19 and TRBJ1-3, with 8 nucleotides matching TRBD1. Germline-derived CDR1 and CDR2 are LNHDA and SQIVND (reference sequence). The CDR3 runs 14 residues. Trimming cost V 3 bases and J 8 bases; bases outside gene matches: 6. CDR3 DNA: TGTGCCAGTAGTATCCCGGGACAGGAGGACACCATATATTTT. Its translation is CASSIPGQEDTIYF.

Points on this clone: A much larger clone is a single base away; this may be a read error. This chain's CDR3 is CASNSLGGGAYEQYF. CDR3 in DNA: TGTGCCAGCAACTCCCTGGGGGGGGGCGCCTACGAGCAGTACTTC. The genes are TRBV7-9 and TRBJ2-5; possible D gene TRBD2, 7 bases. The J call is doubtful: the DNA matches TRBJ2-7 better. The CDR3 consists of 15 residues. Germline V lookup: CDR1 SEHNR, CDR2 FQNEAQ (reference sequence).

The CDR3 coding sequence is TGTGCCAGCAGTTACTCGAACAACGCCCAAGGACTTGGCTACACCTTC. Protein product: CASSYSNNAQGLGYTF. The chain uses TRBV6-5 and TRBJ1-2; the D is unclear. Trimming stripped 0 bases from V and 7 bases from J, with 18 bases between. CDR3 length: 16 amino acids. Germline values: CDR1 MNHEY, CDR2 SVGAGI.

The chain couples TRBV19 to TRBJ2-2, with D hard to call. The V end lost 5 bases, the J end lost 5 bases, and 12 bases lay between the germline ends. From germline, CDR1 is LNHDA and CDR2 SQIVND (reference sequence). This CDR3 has 14 residues. The CDR3 DNA is TGTGCCAGTAGTCTCGAAAGCCCTACCGGGGAGCTGTTTTTT. Its protein is CASSLESPTGELFF.

The chain combines TRBV19 with TRBJ2-3, with 9 bases matching TRBD2. This CDR3 contains 17 residues. With 2 bases clipped from V and 3 bases from J, the junction kept 9 bases outside the gene matches. Germline V lookup: CDR1 LNHDA, CDR2 SQIVND (reference sequence). In DNA form, the CDR3 reads TGTGCCAGTAGTATAATGGGTCCAGCGGGAGGAACAGATACGCAGTATTTT. This translates into CASSIMGPAGGTDTQYF. Full variable domain (missing parts from reference TRBV19 and TRBJ2-3): DGGITQSPKYLFRKEGQNVTLSCEQNLNHDAMYWYRQDPGQGLRLIYYSQIVNDFQKGDIAEGYSVSREKKESFPLTVTSAQKNPTAFYLCASSIMGPAGGTDTQYFGPGTRLTVL.